This paragraph covers one T cell receptor beta chain sequence. CDR3 length: 15 residues. In germline, CDR1 is SEHNR, CDR2 FQNEAQ (reference sequence). Germline trimming cut 6 bases from V and 1 base from J; bases unmatched to any gene: 7. TCRdb re-called the RT-PCR reads through MiXCR, storing one row per CDR3 protein. The sample yields about 570,000 distinct CDR3 sequences, about 11% seen once. The data belong to a study of response to subunit inactivated influenza vaccine. This sample comprised PBMCs from blood, obtained on the day of vaccination. The chain employs TRBV7-9 and TRBJ2-7, with 9 bases that match TRBD1. The source is a man aged 50-60 years who received an inactivated influenza vaccine. The CDR3 is CASRSDGQGSYEQYF. In DNA form, the CDR3 reads TGTGCCAGCAGGAGCGACGGACAGGGGTCCTACGAGCAGTACTTC. The variable domain in full, completed from reference TRBV7-9 and TRBJ2-7, reads DTGVSQNPRHKITKRGQNVTFRCDPISEHNRLYWYRQTLGQGPEFLTYFQNEAQLEKSRLLSDRFSAERPKGSFSTLEIQRTEQGDSAMYLCASRSDGQGSYEQYFGPGTRLTVT.